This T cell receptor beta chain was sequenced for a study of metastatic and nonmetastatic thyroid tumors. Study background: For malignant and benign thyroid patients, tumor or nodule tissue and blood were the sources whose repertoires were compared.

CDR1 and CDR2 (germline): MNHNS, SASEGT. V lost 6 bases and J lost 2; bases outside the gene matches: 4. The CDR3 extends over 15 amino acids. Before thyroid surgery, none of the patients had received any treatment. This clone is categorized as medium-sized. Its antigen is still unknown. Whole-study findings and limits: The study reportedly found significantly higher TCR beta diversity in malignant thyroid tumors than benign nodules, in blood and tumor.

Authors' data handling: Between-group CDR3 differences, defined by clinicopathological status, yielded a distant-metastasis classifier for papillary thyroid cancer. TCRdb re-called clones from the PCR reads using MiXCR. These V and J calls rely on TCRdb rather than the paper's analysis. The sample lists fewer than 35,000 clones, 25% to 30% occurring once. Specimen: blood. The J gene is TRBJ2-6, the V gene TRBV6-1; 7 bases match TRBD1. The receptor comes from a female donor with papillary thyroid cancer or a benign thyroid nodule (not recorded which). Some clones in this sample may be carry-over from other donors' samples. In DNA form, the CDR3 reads TGTGCCAGCAGACACGACAGGGCTGGGGCCAACGTCCTGACTTTC. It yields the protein CASRHDRAGANVLTF.